Here is one TCR beta chain with its context. This clonotype showed up many times. Its antigen is unknown. Base-call qualities are not available, and no considerably larger clone is one nucleotide away. V is shortened by 0 bases, J by 5 bases, and the region joining them spans 14 bases. As encoded in the germline V gene, CDR1 is LGHNA while CDR2 is YNFKEQ. Its CDR3 holds 16 amino acids, cysteine through phenylalanine. Of the read, only the CDR3 DNA is kept; its 48 bases are in frame from base 1. The data originate from a study (dated by TCRdb to the early 2010s). The sequencer listed for this sample is Illumina Genome Analyzer IIx. TCRdb reprocessed the public reads (quality trimming at Q25 with fastp, clone calling with MiXCR) and kept in-frame beta chains. Rows matching on CDR3 protein sequence are summarized as one entry with the most common DNA and genes. In all, the sample holds 15,000 or so distinct CDR3 sequences, and about 38% of those were seen once. The leading ten clones occupy roughly 15% of the sample.

Recombination connected TRBV4-2 to TRBJ1-5; perhaps TRBD1 is the D gene, with 6 bases matching. The receptor's source is a human donor. Specimen: blood. Here the CDR3 is given as CASSQEGRGGDQPQHF. DNA sequence: TGTGCCAGCAGCCAAGAAGGCAGGGGAGGGGATCAGCCCCAGCATTTT.